This record looks at one T cell receptor (beta chain) sequence and its context. The CDR3 has 14 residues. Trimming took 6 bases from V and 5 from J; bases not matched to a gene: 10. The germline gives CDR1 SQVTM, CDR2 ANQGSEA. Generated by immunoSEQ multiplex PCR, the TCRdb table keeps only in-frame clones and is missing some. The sample lists around 76,000 clones; more than 70% were seen once. The data originate from a study of OX40 agonist ivuxolimab in advanced cancers. The origin of this receptor is an adult with an advanced solid tumor such as melanoma, head and neck, liver or kidney cancer. The specimen comprised CD4+ or CD8+ T cells sorted from blood, sampled in a trial of the OX40 agonist ivuxolimab. The chain joins TRBV29-1 to TRBJ2-3; TRBD2 matches at 8 bases. The chain's CDR3 is CSVSPAGAGDTQYF. CDR3 DNA: TGCAGCGTCTCCCCAGCGGGAGCCGGAGATACGCAGTATTTT.